This T cell receptor (beta chain) originates from a study of blood T cell repertoires in COVID-19 (dated by TCRdb to the early 2020s). Concerning the study at large: Collaborator samples came from the United States, Italy and Spain and covered acute and convalescent phases of COVID-19. The prospective study material was composed of cDNA or gDNA derived from T cells, B-cell-depleted T cells, or PBMCs. Deeply sampled blood TCRbeta repertoires from subjects exposed to, actively infected with, or recovered from COVID-19 were included in the dataset. The repertoires were released in a freely available public database intended as a resource for research on the immune response to SARS-CoV-2. Samples came from the ongoing ImmuneRACE study (first 160 participants) plus 1,254 subjects from 6 global collaborators. The sample metadata nearly always contained a de-identified subject ID, COVID-19 status, age in years and sex. Where HLA class I and class II types were available, the types were taken from metadata supplied by the sample provider, not from assay-based typing. Overall study results and their limits: The amount of clinical and demographic metadata varied by source and participant and was provided uncurated.

V is shortened by 5 bases, J by 2 bases, and the region joining them spans 9 bases. Sequences MDHEN (CDR1) and SYDVKM (CDR2) are obtained from the germline V gene. The CDR3 runs 13 amino acids, cysteine and phenylalanine included. This entry keeps only the CDR3 DNA: 39 bases, framed from base 1. This clone was observed once. No antigen is known for it. No much larger clone exists at a distance of one base, and base qualities are not known. Each collaborating institution followed its own protocols to collect whole blood in K2EDTA tubes. For TCRbeta analysis, collaborators shipped samples in one of three forms: frozen whole blood, isolated PBMCs, or DNA extracted from either of those sample types. The immunoSEQ Assay, a bias-controlled multiplex PCR, was used to amplify TCRbeta CDR3 regions from genomic DNA. Per the source publication's procedure: Within the assay, amplification of reference gene primers was used to estimate how many nucleated cells each sample contained. To quantify the absolute abundance of each unique TCRbeta CDR3 rearrangement, sequence reads were collapsed and filtered. Productive Simpson clonality was computed per sample as the square root of Simpson's diversity index over productive rearrangements. The immuneACCESS repertoire file appears here via TCRdb, limited to in-frame rearrangements. These files lack a portion of the clones; in checked studies, under half of the deficit traces to unresolved V genes, and the cause of the others is not known. That table supplies the V and J calls and clone size; D and trimming were determined from the DNA. The sample has 65,000 to 80,000 clones on record, 70% to 90% of them singletons. The leading ten clones occupy roughly 3% of the sample.

Source material: peripheral blood. The source of this sequence is a man in his 70s with active or convalescent COVID-19. Here the chain combines TRBV28 and TRBJ1-1, and perhaps TRBD1 as D gene, on 5 matching bases. CDR3 reads: CASSRQPNTEAFF. The DNA reads as follows: TGTGCCAGCAGTAGACAGCCCAACACTGAAGCTTTCTTT. With all but the CDR3 taken from the reference TRBV28 and TRBJ1-1 genes, the full variable domain is: DVKVTQSSRYLVKRTGEKVFLECVQDMDHENMFWYRQDPGLGLRLIYFSYDVKMKEKGDIPEGYSVSREKKERFSLILESASTNQTSMYLCASSRQPNTEAFFGQGTRLTVV.